The clone carrying this TCR beta chain was seen more than once but under ten times. It was RNA transcripts that yielded the amplified TCR beta CDR3 regions. The HTBI primer set was used in a first-round RT-PCR of the TCR CDR3. One entry per CDR3 protein results from TCRdb running MiXCR on the multiplex PCR reads. The sample yields 300,000 to 400,000 distinct CDR3 sequences, 15% to 20% seen once. This record belongs to a study of T cells in Graves' hyperthyroidism and ophthalmopathy. Study overall: Before treatment of any kind, peripheral blood was taken at initial diagnosis.

CDR3 length: 16 amino acids. Per germline, CDR1 MGHRA and CDR2 YSYEKL. V was clipped by 0 bases and J by 7 bases, with 16 bases between them. The rearrangement uses TRBV4-1 and TRBJ1-5; TRBD1 is a possible D gene (5 bases). Sequenced input: blood. The TCR originated in a woman aged 50 to 60 with Graves' hyperthyroidism. The CDR3 DNA follows: TGCGCCAGCAGCCAAGACAGGGCGATCGGGGCGCAGCCCCAGCATTTT. This sequence encodes CASSQDRAIGAQPQHF.